The rows below give T cell receptor beta chains drawn from one sample of a study of graft-versus-host responses after intestinal transplantation. TCRdb's copy holds only in-frame clones and misses some; the assay was immunoSEQ multiplex PCR. The sample has about 8,100 clones, around 68% seen once. The sample was ileum tissue, taken about 460 days after transplant. The receptors shown here come from a human patient who received an intestinal transplant, so some T cells may come from the graft donor. Each CDR3 is given with its conserved first and last residue. The order of the fields is V gene, J gene, clone size, D gene, CDR3 protein, CDR3 DNA. The D gene is left open where the match is weak. Clone size is given for some rows only: seen once, a few or many times, or a class if the clone is expanded.

>TRBV9|TRBJ2-2|-|TRBD2
CASSVEIGGSITGELFF
TGTGCCAGCAGCGTAGAAATCGGGGGGTCAATCACCGGGGAGCTGTTTTTT
>TRBV27|TRBJ1-4|few|TRBD1
CAVGQENNEKLFF
TGTGCCGTCGGACAGGAGAATAATGAAAAACTGTTTTTT
>TRBV30|TRBJ2-3|once|-
CAWRRQGGADTQYF
TGTGCCTGGAGAAGGCAGGGGGGTGCAGATACGCAGTATTTT
>TRBV4-2|TRBJ2-1|-|TRBD2
CASSQDTGGASNEQFF
TGTGCCAGCAGCCAAGATACGGGGGGGGCCAGCAATGAGCAGTTCTTC
>TRBV27|TRBJ2-3|-|-
CASSFLPSTDTQYF
TGTGCCAGCAGTTTTCTCCCGAGCACAGATACGCAGTATTTT
>TRBV5-5|TRBJ2-5|-|TRBD2
CASSLGAGGRQTQYF
TGTGCCAGCAGCTTGGGAGCGGGGGGGCGCCAGACCCAGTACTTC
>TRBV5-1|TRBJ1-2|few|-
CASSLLGDINYGYTF
TGCGCCAGCAGCTTGTTGGGTGATATTAACTATGGCTACACCTTC
>TRBV5-1|TRBJ2-3|once|TRBD2
CASSLAGTTDTQYF
TGCGCCAGCAGCTTAGCGGGGACCACAGATACGCAGTATTTT
>TRBV28|TRBJ2-1|-|-
CASRTPGASVKNEQFF
TGTGCCAGCAGAACGCCGGGCGCGTCGGTGAAGAATGAGCAGTTCTTC
>TRBV6-6|TRBJ1-2|once|-
CASSYSSYGYTF
TGTGCCAGCAGTTACTCAAGTTATGGCTACACCTTC
>TRBV6-6|TRBJ2-2|-|-
CASSYWAGELFF
TGTGCCAGCAGTTACTGGGCCGGGGAGCTGTTTTTT
>TRBV28|TRBJ1-5|-|-
CASSPSGGRGQPQHF
TGTGCCAGCAGCCCGTCGGGGGGACGGGGTCAGCCCCAGCATTTT
>TRBV5-1|TRBJ1-6|-|-
CASSLERNSPLHF
TGCGCCAGCAGCTTGGAAAGGAATTCACCCCTCCACTTT
>TRBV7-9|TRBJ1-1|-|-
CASSLHKDTEAFF
TGTGCCAGCAGCTTACATAAGGACACTGAAGCTTTCTTT
>TRBV28|TRBJ2-1|once|TRBD1
CASSLWGTGNNEQFF
TGTGCCAGCAGTTTATGGGGGACAGGGAACAATGAGCAGTTCTTC
>TRBV5-5|TRBJ2-7|-|-
CASSLRGGFGSYEQYF
TGTGCCAGCAGCCTAAGAGGGGGGTTTGGTTCCTACGAGCAGTACTTC
>TRBV27|TRBJ2-3|-|-
CASSPRSGFLSTDTQYF
TGTGCCAGCAGTCCCCGTAGCGGTTTCCTGAGCACAGATACGCAGTATTTT
>TRBV28|TRBJ2-5|-|TRBD1
CASSFKDQGALGETQYF
TGTGCCAGCAGTTTTAAGGACCAGGGGGCGCTCGGAGAGACCCAGTACTTC
>TRBV2|TRBJ2-3|few|-
CASSERFGSTDTQYF
TGTGCCAGCAGTGAACGGTTCGGCAGCACAGATACGCAGTATTTT
>TRBV7-9|TRBJ2-5|-|-
CASSLGQTYQETQYF
TGTGCCAGCAGCTTGGGCCAGACTTACCAAGAGACCCAGTACTTC
>TRBV16|TRBJ2-1|-|TRBD2
CASSRSLIAGWQFF
TGTGCCAGCAGCCGATCTCTTATAGCGGGATGGCAGTTCTTC
>TRBV30|TRBJ2-7|-|-
CAWSPEARFVYEQYF
TGTGCCTGGAGTCCTGAGGCTAGGTTCGTTTACGAGCAGTACTTC
>TRBV7-3|TRBJ1-4|-|-
CASSARQAGWEKLFF
TGTGCCAGCAGCGCTCGACAAGCCGGGTGGGAAAAACTGTTTTTT
>TRBV5-5|TRBJ1-6|-|-
CASSGGRGDNSPLHF
TGTGCCAGCAGCGGAGGGAGGGGTGATAATTCACCCCTCCACTTT
>TRBV10-3|TRBJ2-3|-|TRBD1
CAIRDRTEDTQYF
TGTGCCATCAGGGACAGGACGGAAGATACGCAGTATTTT
>TRBV9|TRBJ2-5|few|TRBD1
CASSATGTGGQETQYF
TGTGCCAGCAGCGCGACCGGGACAGGGGGCCAAGAGACCCAGTACTTC
>TRBV5-1|TRBJ2-3|-|-
CASSLIRDTQYF
TGCGCCAGCAGCTTAATAAGGGATACGCAGTATTTT
>TRBV30|TRBJ1-1|-|-
CAWRGQGEAFF
TGTGCCTGGAGGGGGCAGGGTGAAGCTTTCTTT
>TRBV29-1|TRBJ2-1|few|TRBD1
CSVVRQGKDNEQFF
TGCAGCGTTGTTCGACAGGGGAAGGACAATGAGCAGTTCTTC
>TRBV4-1|TRBJ2-5|-|TRBD2
CASSQDPSSGGVLETQYF
TGCGCCAGCAGCCAAGACCCCTCCAGCGGGGGAGTTCTGGAGACCCAGTACTTC
>TRBV11-3|TRBJ2-3|-|-
CASSLGAYTDTQYF
TGTGCCAGCAGCTTAGGGGCATACACAGATACGCAGTATTTT
>TRBV28|TRBJ1-1|few|TRBD1
CASPTTLPGQGAADTEAFF
TGTGCCAGCCCCACTACATTACCGGGACAGGGGGCGGCGGACACTGAAGCTTTCTTT
>TRBV4-1|TRBJ1-2|large|-
CASSQERWNGYTF
TGCGCCAGCAGCCAAGAGAGGTGGAATGGCTACACCTTC
>TRBV2|TRBJ2-2|few|-
CASSAGTPTGELFF
TGTGCCAGCAGTGCCGGGACCCCCACCGGGGAGCTGTTTTTT
>TRBV28|TRBJ2-6|-|-
CASSAGAITGANVLTF
TGTGCCAGCAGTGCAGGCGCGATAACCGGGGCCAACGTCCTGACTTTC
>TRBV4-2|TRBJ1-4|-|-
CASSQEFQGKKLFF
TGTGCCAGCAGCCAAGAGTTTCAGGGAAAAAAACTGTTTTTT
>TRBV7-9|TRBJ1-3|-|-
CASREGRQGINTIYF
TGTGCCAGCAGGGAAGGGCGGCAGGGAATAAACACCATATATTTT
>TRBV23-1|TRBJ2-7|-|-
CASSQSFRQGCCEQYF
TGCGCCAGCAGTCAATCGTTTCGGCAGGGGTGCTGCGAGCAGTACTTC
>TRBV7-8|TRBJ1-1|-|TRBD1
CASSPQTGDTEAFF
TGTGCCAGCAGCCCCCAGACAGGGGACACTGAAGCTTTCTTT
>TRBV19|TRBJ1-1|-|TRBD1
CASSGDRGPEAFF
TGTGCCAGTAGTGGGGACAGGGGACCTGAAGCTTTCTTT
>TRBV27|TRBJ2-7|once|TRBD2
CASSPPTRLGGSRYEQYF
TGTGCCAGCAGTCCCCCCACCCGCCTGGGGGGGAGTAGGTACGAGCAGTACTTC
>TRBV18|TRBJ1-4|-|TRBD1
CASSPSPTGFFTNEKLFF
TGTGCCAGCTCACCTAGTCCGACAGGGTTTTTCACTAATGAAAAACTGTTTTTT
>TRBV10-2|TRBJ1-3|-|-
CASSEQGRGNTIYF
TGCGCCAGCAGTGAGCAGGGGAGAGGAAACACCATATATTTT
>TRBV7-9|TRBJ1-1|few|-
CASSLVNRAPEAFF
TGTGCCAGCAGCTTAGTAAACAGGGCCCCTGAAGCTTTCTTT
>TRBV5-5|TRBJ2-1|-|TRBD2
CASSSSGTSGALEQFF
TGTGCCAGCAGCTCCTCAGGGACTAGCGGGGCGTTGGAGCAGTTCTTC
>TRBV19|TRBJ1-5|-|-
CAGGPGSAQHF
TGTGCCGGGGGTCCGGGTAGTGCCCAGCATTTT
>TRBV5-4|TRBJ1-2|few|-
CASSLDNYGYTF
TGTGCCAGCAGCTTGGACAACTATGGCTACACCTTC
>TRBV5-8|TRBJ2-5|-|-
CASSLGGDQETQYF
TGTGCCAGCAGCTTGGGCGGGGACCAAGAGACCCAGTACTTC